This T cell receptor (beta chain) was recovered during a study of T cells in Graves' hyperthyroidism and ophthalmopathy. Regarding the study as a whole: Most clonotypes expanded in thyroid above 0.001 were likewise present in blood.

This clonotype has ten or more counts. Its antigen is undetermined. Trimming cost V 5 bases and J 4 bases; bases outside gene matches: 7. The CDR3 loop spans 15 amino acids. Germline V lookup: CDR1 LNHNV, CDR2 YYDKDF (reference sequence). The source material, RNA transcripts, was used to amplify TCR beta CDR3 regions. Primed by the HTBI set, a first-round RT-PCR was run on the TCR CDR3. TCRdb called the multiplex PCR reads again in MiXCR, with one record for every CDR3 protein. The table records hundreds of thousands of distinct CDR3 sequences, roughly 40% of them present only once. Newly diagnosed patients aged 18 to 65 had hyperthyroidism of under 2 months' duration. Thyroid ultrasound, orbital computed tomography, clinical symptoms, and serum thyroxine and TRAb underpinned diagnoses.

The sequencing input was blood. This clonotype was sampled from a young man with Graves' hyperthyroidism. The chain carries TRBV15 and TRBJ1-5; 8 nucleotides align to TRBD1. The CDR3 sequence: CATSSMDRVNQPQHF. CDR3 nucleotide sequence: TGTGCCACCAGCTCAATGGACAGGGTAAATCAGCCCCAGCATTTT.